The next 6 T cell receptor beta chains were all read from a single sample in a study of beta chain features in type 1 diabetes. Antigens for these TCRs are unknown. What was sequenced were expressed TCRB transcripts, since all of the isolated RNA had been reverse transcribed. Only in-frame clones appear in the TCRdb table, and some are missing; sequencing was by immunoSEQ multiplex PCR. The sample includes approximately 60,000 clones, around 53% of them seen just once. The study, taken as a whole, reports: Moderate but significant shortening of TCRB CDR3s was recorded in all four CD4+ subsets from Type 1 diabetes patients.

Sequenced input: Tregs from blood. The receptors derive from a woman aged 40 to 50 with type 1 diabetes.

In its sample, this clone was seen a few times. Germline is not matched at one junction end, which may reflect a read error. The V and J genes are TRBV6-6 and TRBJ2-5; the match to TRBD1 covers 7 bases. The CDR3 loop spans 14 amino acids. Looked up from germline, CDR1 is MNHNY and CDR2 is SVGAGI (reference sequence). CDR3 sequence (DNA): TGTGCCAGCAGCGACCGACAGGGCCAACAGACCCAGTACTTC. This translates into CASSDRQGQQTQYF.

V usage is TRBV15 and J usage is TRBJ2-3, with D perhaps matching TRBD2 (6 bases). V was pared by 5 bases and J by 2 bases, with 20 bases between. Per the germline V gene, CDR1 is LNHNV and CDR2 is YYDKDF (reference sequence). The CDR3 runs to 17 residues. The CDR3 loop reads CATSRTLSGGTTDTQYF. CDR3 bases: TGTGCCACCAGCCGGACCCTTAGCGGAGGGACCACAGATACGCAGTATTTT.

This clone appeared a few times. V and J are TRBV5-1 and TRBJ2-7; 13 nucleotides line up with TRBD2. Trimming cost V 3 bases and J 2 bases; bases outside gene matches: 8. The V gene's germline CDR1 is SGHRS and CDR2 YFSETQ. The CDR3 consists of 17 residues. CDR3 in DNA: TGCGCCAGCAGCTCCGGGACTAGCGGGATCCCGACCTACGAGCAGTACTTC. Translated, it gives CASSSGTSGIPTYEQYF. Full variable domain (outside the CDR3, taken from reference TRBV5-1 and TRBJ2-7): KAGVTQTPRYLIKTRGQQVTLSCSPISGHRSVSWYQQTPGQGLQFLFEYFSETQRNKGNFPGRFSGRQFSNSRSEMNVSTLELGDSALYLCASSSGTSGIPTYEQYFGPGTRLTVT.

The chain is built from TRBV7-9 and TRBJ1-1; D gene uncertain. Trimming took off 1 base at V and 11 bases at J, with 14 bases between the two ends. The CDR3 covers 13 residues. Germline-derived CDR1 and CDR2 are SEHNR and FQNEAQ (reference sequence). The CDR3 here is CASSLDAGRGAFF. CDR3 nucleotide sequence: TGTGCCAGCAGCTTAGACGCTGGGCGCGGGGCTTTCTTT.

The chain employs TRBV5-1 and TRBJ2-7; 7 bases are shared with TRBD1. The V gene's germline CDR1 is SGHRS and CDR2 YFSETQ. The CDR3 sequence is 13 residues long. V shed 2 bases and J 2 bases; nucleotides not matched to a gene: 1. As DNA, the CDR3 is TGCGCCAGCAGCTTAACAGGGGCCTACGAGCAGTACTTC. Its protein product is CASSLTGAYEQYF.

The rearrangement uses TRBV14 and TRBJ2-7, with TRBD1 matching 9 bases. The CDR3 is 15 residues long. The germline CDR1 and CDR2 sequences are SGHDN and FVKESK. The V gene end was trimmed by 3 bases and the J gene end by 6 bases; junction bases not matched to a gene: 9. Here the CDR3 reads CASSHRTGVGGEQYF. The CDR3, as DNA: TGTGCCAGCAGCCATCGGACAGGGGTTGGGGGCGAGCAGTACTTC.